The 8 T cell receptor beta chains listed next were all sequenced from one sample in a study of shared clonotypes between healthy human individuals. Assay used: immunoSEQ multiplex PCR; TCRdb lists only in-frame clones, some missing. The sample gives fewer than 850,000 clones, 60% to 80% of which show up once; about 1.7% is in the top ten. Sequenced: memory CD4+ T cells sorted from blood. The subset here: CD45RA-negative fraction. These receptors were collected from a woman in her 30s in good health.

V and J are TRBV27 and TRBJ2-7, with 7 bases lining up with TRBD2. The CDR3 sequence is 14 residues long. The trim removed 10 bases at V and 2 bases at J, leaving 11 bases unmatched. Germline V gene sequence: CDR1 MNHEY, CDR2 SMNVEV (reference sequence). CDR3 DNA: TGTGCCACTAAAGCAGGCCGGGAGGCCTACGAGCAGTACTTC. It specifies CATKAGREAYEQYF.

This clone was found a few times. The rearrangement links TRBV2 to TRBJ2-1, with 11 bases fitting TRBD2. With V trimmed by 5 bases and J by 5 bases, 11 bases remained unmatched. The germline V gene has CDR1 SNHLY and CDR2 FYNNEI. CDR3 size: 17 residues. CDR3 in DNA: TGTGCCAGCAGTAGGAATAGCGGGAGGGGAGGACACAATGAGCAGTTCTTC. Amino acids: CASSRNSGRGGHNEQFF.

The CDR3 sequence: CASSSQPGQGGGYTF. The CDR3 coding sequence is TGCGCCAGCAGCTCCCAACCGGGACAGGGAGGCGGCTACACCTTC. V usage is TRBV5-1 and J usage is TRBJ1-2, with 9 bases fitting TRBD1. Germline V gives CDR1 SGHRS, CDR2 YFSETQ. V was clipped by 3 bases and J by 8 bases; unmatched bases: 11. CDR3 length: 15 residues.

Turning to this clone: An end of the junction does not agree with germline; a read error may underlie this. The chain joins TRBV14 to TRBJ1-6, with TRBD1 as a possible D gene (5 bases). The germline gives CDR1 SGHDN, CDR2 FVKESK. The CDR3 is 13 amino acids. CDR3 region: CASSQFPRGPVRF. CDR3 nucleotide sequence: TGTGCCAGCAGCCAATTCCCCCGGGGCCCGGTCCGCTTT.

The rearrangement joins TRBV7-8 to TRBJ1-2; no reliable D call. Trimming took off 1 base at V and 2 bases at J, with 11 bases between the two ends. CDR1 and CDR2 from the germline V gene are SGHVS and FQNEAQ. CDR3 length: 15 residues. The CDR3: CASSLGPAANYGYTF. The CDR3 DNA reads TGTGCCAGCAGCTTAGGCCCGGCCGCAAACTATGGCTACACCTTC.

The sample holds a few counts of this clone. This chain uses TRBV19 with TRBJ1-2; no firm D call. From germline, CDR1 is LNHDA and CDR2 SQIVND (reference sequence). CDR3 size: 13 residues. Deletions cut 3 bases from V and 10 bases from J, with 15 bases between. The CDR3 spells CASSIQTYGDYTF. The CDR3 nucleotides read TGTGCCAGTAGTATTCAGACGTATGGTGACTACACCTTC.

This clone has more than one count but fewer than ten. The chain uses TRBV2 and TRBJ1-1; perhaps TRBD1 as D (5 bases). In germline, CDR1 is SNHLY, CDR2 FYNNEI. Trimming pared 2 bases from V and 11 bases from J, leaving 15 bases between. This CDR3 contains 13 residues. The CDR3 DNA follows: TGTGCCAGCAGTGAAAGATGGCGGGGGGTGGCTTTCTTT. Protein product: CASSERWRGVAFF.

On this clone itself: The sample contains more than one DNA sequence encoding this CDR3. The genes are TRBV15 and TRBJ2-5; 14 nucleotides match TRBD2. Germline assignment: CDR1 LNHNV and CDR2 YYDKDF (reference sequence). The CDR3 extends over 16 amino acids. The V and J ends lost 3 bases and 1 base, in that order; junction bases with no gene match: 1. Here the CDR3 reads CATSRGLAGAQETQYF. In DNA, the CDR3 is TGTGCCACCAGCAGGGGACTAGCGGGAGCCCAAGAGACCCAGTACTTC.